Listed below are T cell receptor beta chains from one sample, sequenced in a study of shared clonotypes between healthy human individuals. Produced via immunoSEQ multiplex PCR; TCRdb's table is partial and in-frame only. The table shows 1.5 million to 2.5 million clones, with 85% to 95% occurring only once. Sequenced sample: naive CD8+ T cells sorted from blood. The receptors derive from a man younger than 30 in good health. CDR3s include the opening cysteine and the closing phenylalanine or tryptophan. The order of the fields is CDR3 protein, CDR3 DNA, V gene, clone size, J gene, D gene. The D gene is left open where the match is weak. Not every row has a clone size; where given, it reads once, few, many or a size class.

CDR3: CASSAAGLLEQYF; DNA: TGTGCCAGCAGCGCGGCCGGACTTCTGGAGCAGTACTTC; V: TRBV5-6; size: NA; J: TRBJ2-7; D: NA
CDR3: CASSQRVSSGANVLTF; DNA: TGTGCCAGCAGCCAAAGGGTTAGCTCTGGGGCCAACGTCCTGACTTTC; V: TRBV11-1; size: NA; J: TRBJ2-6; D: NA
CDR3: CASSMDGNEQFF; DNA: TGTGCCAGTTCAATGGACGGCAATGAGCAGTTCTTC; V: TRBV25-1; size: NA; J: TRBJ2-1; D: NA
CDR3: CASSPQGQVMSAPLHF; DNA: TGTGCCAGCAGCCCTCAGGGACAGGTCATGTCTGCGCCCCTCCACTTT; V: TRBV11-2; size: NA; J: TRBJ1-6; D: TRBD1
CDR3: CASSEWGGPDTQYF; DNA: TGTGCCAGCAGTGAGTGGGGGGGCCCAGATACGCAGTATTTT; V: TRBV6-4; size: NA; J: TRBJ2-3; D: NA
CDR3: CASSQEVDRAANYGYTF; DNA: TGCGCCAGCAGCCAAGAGGTGGACAGAGCTGCTAACTATGGCTACACCTTC; V: TRBV4-3; size: NA; J: TRBJ1-2; D: NA
CDR3: CASSSLAAGGYEQFF; DNA: TGTGCCAGCAGCTCCCTGGCAGCGGGGGGCTATGAGCAGTTCTTC; V: TRBV4-2; size: NA; J: TRBJ2-1; D: TRBD2
CDR3: CASSPPAGATYLDTQYF; DNA: TGTGCCAGCAGCCCGCCGGCGGGGGCGACCTACCTAGATACGCAGTATTTT; V: TRBV7-9; size: NA; J: TRBJ2-3; D: NA
CDR3: CASTKAGTAYGYTF; DNA: TGCGCCAGCACGAAGGCCGGGACAGCCTATGGCTACACCTTC; V: TRBV4-1; size: NA; J: TRBJ1-2; D: TRBD1
CDR3: CASSLTGETTEAFF; DNA: TGTGCCAGCAGTTTGACAGGGGAAACGACTGAAGCTTTCTTT; V: TRBV25-1; size: once; J: TRBJ1-1; D: TRBD1
CDR3: CASSLFNYNEQFF; DNA: TGTGCCAGCAGCTTGTTCAATTACAATGAGCAGTTCTTC; V: TRBV7-9; size: NA; J: TRBJ2-1; D: NA
CDR3: CASGLGTGEETQYF; DNA: TGTGCTAGTGGTTTGGGAACAGGGGAAGAGACCCAGTACTTC; V: TRBV12-5; size: NA; J: TRBJ2-5; D: TRBD1
CDR3: CASSLMGAETYEQYF; DNA: TGTGCCAGCAGCTTGATGGGTGCAGAAACTTACGAGCAGTACTTC; V: TRBV5-6; size: NA; J: TRBJ2-7; D: NA
CDR3: CASSLHRGQVEKLFF; DNA: TGTGCCAGCAGTCTCCACAGGGGGCAGGTAGAAAAACTGTTTTTT; V: TRBV28; size: NA; J: TRBJ1-4; D: TRBD1
CDR3: CASSFRHEQYF; DNA: TGTGCCAGCAGCTTTCGGCACGAGCAGTACTTC; V: TRBV7-9; size: NA; J: TRBJ2-7; D: NA
CDR3: CASSESGTGTYEQYF; DNA: TGTGCCAGCAGTGAATCAGGGACAGGCACCTACGAGCAGTACTTC; V: TRBV25-1; size: NA; J: TRBJ2-7; D: TRBD1
CDR3: CAITTTAAGELFF; DNA: TGTGCCATCACCACGACCGCGGCCGGGGAGCTGTTTTTT; V: TRBV6-6; size: NA; J: TRBJ2-2; D: NA
CDR3: CASSSADLANYGYTF; DNA: TGTGCCAGCAGCTCGGCGGACCTAGCTAACTATGGCTACACCTTC; V: TRBV5-6; size: NA; J: TRBJ1-2; D: NA
CDR3: CASSVAWGDSYEQYF; DNA: TGTGCCAGCAGCGTAGCTTGGGGGGACTCCTACGAGCAGTACTTC; V: TRBV9; size: once; J: TRBJ2-7; D: NA
CDR3: CASSYSFDTEAFF; DNA: TGTGCCAGCAGTTACTCGTTCGATACTGAAGCTTTCTTT; V: TRBV6-5; size: NA; J: TRBJ1-1; D: NA
CDR3: CASSLYVNTEAFF; DNA: TGTGCCAGCAGCTTGTACGTGAACACTGAAGCTTTCTTT; V: TRBV5-4; size: NA; J: TRBJ1-1; D: NA
CDR3: CASSYSSPPSYEQYF; DNA: TGTGCCAGCAGTTACTCCTCCCCTCCCTCCTACGAGCAGTACTTC; V: TRBV6-5; size: NA; J: TRBJ2-7; D: NA
CDR3: CASSLGDLSSYNEQFF; DNA: TGTGCCAGCAGTTTGGGGGACTTAAGCTCCTACAATGAGCAGTTCTTC; V: TRBV28; size: once; J: TRBJ2-1; D: NA
CDR3: CAWSIPNRGGNNEQFF; DNA: TGTGCCTGGAGTATCCCGAACAGGGGAGGCAACAATGAGCAGTTCTTC; V: TRBV30; size: NA; J: TRBJ2-1; D: NA
CDR3: CASKTRASAEAFF; DNA: TGTGCCAGCAAAACCCGGGCAAGCGCTGAAGCTTTCTTT; V: TRBV5-4; size: NA; J: TRBJ1-1; D: NA
CDR3: CASSRLTDTQYF; DNA: TGTGCCAGCAGCCGACTCACAGATACGCAGTATTTT; V: TRBV14; size: NA; J: TRBJ2-3; D: NA
CDR3: CASRSTYNEQFF; DNA: TGTGCCAGCCGAAGTACCTACAATGAGCAGTTCTTC; V: TRBV5-4; size: NA; J: TRBJ2-1; D: NA
CDR3: CASSQIAGLGDTQYF; DNA: TGTGCCAGTAGCCAGATAGCGGGACTCGGAGATACGCAGTATTTT; V: TRBV19; size: NA; J: TRBJ2-3; D: TRBD2
CDR3: CASRLNGGFDEQYF; DNA: TGTGCCAGCAGGCTGAACGGGGGATTCGACGAGCAGTACTTC; V: TRBV27; size: NA; J: TRBJ2-7; D: NA